Listed here is a single T cell receptor (beta chain). The sample originates from a study of blood T cell repertoires in COVID-19. Looking at the study overall: Acute-phase and convalescent COVID-19 samples originated in the United States, Italy and Spain.

V was pared by 3 bases and J by 2 bases, with 8 bases of the junction left unmatched. The CDR3 runs 16 residues. Germline assignment: CDR1 LNHDA and CDR2 SQIVND (reference sequence). In the study's own analysis: Estimation of nucleated cell counts was performed using reference gene primer amplification. Repertoires were generated with immunoSEQ multiplex PCR, while TCRdb's copy carries only in-frame clones and drops some. Clonal size and the V and J genes are those of that table, whereas D and trimming came from the DNA. The sample has some 70,000 clones, 80% to 90% seen once. Sequenced material: peripheral blood. The sequence was collected from a man aged 50 or older with acute or convalescent COVID-19. This chain connects TRBV19 to TRBJ2-7; TRBD2 aligns across 9 bases. CDR3: CASSILGTSRPYEQYF. Written as DNA, the CDR3 is TGTGCCAGTAGTATTTTGGGGACTAGCCGTCCCTACGAGCAGTACTTC.